A single sample is the source of the 3 T cell receptor beta chains below, sequenced in a study of regulatory T cells in long-lasting Graves disease. Time point in this sample: newly diagnosed GD, antithyroid drugs for less than 3 months. Preparation of the TCR library used RNA extracted from PBMCs. Arm-PCR of CDR3 regions and iRepertoire HTBI primers were the basis on which TCR beta libraries were built. One entry per CDR3 protein, called by TCRdb with MiXCR from the multiplex PCR reads. The table lists fewer than 350,000 distinct CDR3 sequences, about 18% of them singletons. Sequenced material: peripheral blood mononuclear cells (PBMCs), taken at new diagnosis, from a patient treated with antithyroid drugs. All receptors come from a female donor with Graves disease.

As to this clonotype: Germline is not matched at one junction end, which may reflect a read error. This chain joins TRBV5-1 and TRBJ2-2; D perhaps matches TRBD1 (5 bases). This CDR3 contains 16 residues. CDR1 and CDR2 (germline): SGHRS, YFSETQ. CDR3 protein: CASSLLLDMNTGELFF. In nucleotides, the CDR3 is TGTGCCAGCAGCTTGCTCCTGGACATGAACACCGGGGAGCTGTTTTTT.

At least ten counts were recorded for this clonotype. The V gene is TRBV6-1, the J gene TRBJ2-7; 10 bases fit TRBD2. J gave up 0 bases and V 8 bases, and 4 bases lay outside the gene matches. Germline CDR1 is MNHNS and CDR2 is SASEGT. CDR3 length equals 14 residues. The DNA for the CDR3 is TGTGCCAGCGGAAGGACTAGCGGCTCCTACGAGCAGTACTTC. Amino acid sequence: CASGRTSGSYEQYF.

A note on this clonotype: A much larger clone differs by one base, so this may be a read error. The CDR3 does not close with the conserved phenylalanine or tryptophan, likely indicating a read error. The V call is TRBV20-1, the J call TRBJ2-1; D is undetermined. With 3 bases removed from V and 9 bases from J, the gap between germline ends came to 9 bases. CDR3 size: 11 residues. The germline CDR1 and CDR2 sequences are DFQATT and SNEGSKA (reference sequence). CDR3 DNA: TGCAGTGCTAGTCGCGTGGGTGAGCAGTTCCTC. Its protein is CSASRVGEQFL.